This TCR beta chain derives from a study of cytomegalovirus exposure and HLA in healthy donors. Looking at the study overall: Most genotyped donors, around four fifths of about 360, had Caucasian-associated genetic ancestry.

This clone came up a few times. Its cognate antigen is unknown. With 60 Vbeta and 13 Jbeta primers, the PCR was carried out. Using immunoSEQ multiplex PCR, the repertoire was profiled, and TCRdb retains in-frame clones only, with some absent. Here the sample spans around 71,000 clones, around 58% being singletons. Germline lookup yields CDR1 SGHDT and CDR2 YYEEEE. This CDR3 is built from 14 residues. Unmatched junction bases numbered 6, after V lost 4 bases and J lost 6 bases. Study-level results: V- and J-gene trimming in TCR beta was tied to a missense DCLRE1C variant by an analysis performed later. Analyses of presence/absence relied on an assumption of roughly uniform sequencing depth across donors. According to an earlier analysis, most TCR beta V segments yielded productive rearrangements about 87% or about 30% of the time.

V usage is TRBV5-6 and J usage is TRBJ1-4, with TRBD1 matching over 7 bases. Sample: PBMCs. This receptor was taken from a man aged 30-40 years in good health and CMV-seropositive. The CDR3 region has the DNA TGTGCCAGCAGCAGGGACAGTTACCATGAAAAACTGTTTTTT. It is translated as CASSRDSYHEKLFF. Variable domain in full (rest from reference TRBV5-6 and TRBJ1-4): DAGVTQSPTHLIKTRGQQVTLRCSPKSGHDTVSWYQQALGQGPQFIFQYYEEEERQRGNFPDRFSGHQFPNYSSELNVNALLLGDSALYLCASSRDSYHEKLFFGSGTQLSVL.